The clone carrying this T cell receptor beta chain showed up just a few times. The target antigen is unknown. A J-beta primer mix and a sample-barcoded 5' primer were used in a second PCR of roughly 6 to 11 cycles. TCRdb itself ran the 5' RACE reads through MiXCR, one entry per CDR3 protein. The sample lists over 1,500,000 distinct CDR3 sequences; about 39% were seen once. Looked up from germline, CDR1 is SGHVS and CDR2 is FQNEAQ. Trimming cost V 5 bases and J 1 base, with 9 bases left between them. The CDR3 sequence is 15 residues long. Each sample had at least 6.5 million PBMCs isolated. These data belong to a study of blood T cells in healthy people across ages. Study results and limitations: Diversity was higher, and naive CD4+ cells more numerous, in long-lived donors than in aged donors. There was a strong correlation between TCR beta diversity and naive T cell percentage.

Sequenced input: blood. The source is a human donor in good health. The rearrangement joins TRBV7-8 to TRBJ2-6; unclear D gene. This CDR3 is CASSQTNSGANVLTF. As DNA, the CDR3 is TGTGCCAGCAGCCAAACCAATTCTGGGGCCAACGTCCTGACTTTC. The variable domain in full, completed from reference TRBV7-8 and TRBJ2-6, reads GAGVSQSPRYKVAKRGQDVALRCDPISGHVSLFWYQQALGQGPEFLTYFQNEAQLDKSGLPSDRFFAERPEGSVSTLKIQRTQQEDSAVYLCASSQTNSGANVLTFGAGSRLTVL.